The subject of this entry is one T cell receptor beta chain. V shed 4 bases and J shed 0 bases, with 16 bases lying between them. CDR1 and CDR2 (germline): MGHRA, YSYEKL. The CDR3 covers 17 residues. These data originate in a study of blood T cell repertoires in COVID-19. As for the study in general: The study drew acute and convalescent COVID-19 samples from the United States, Italy and Spain. T cells, B-cell-depleted T cells, or PBMCs provided the cDNA or gDNA that served as material.

Original processing notes: Using reference gene primer amplification, nucleated cell counts were estimated. This table comes from immunoSEQ multiplex PCR, and its TCRdb copy is limited to in-frame clones, with some not included. The DNA was the basis for D and trimming; V, J and clone size are from that table. Of approximately 250,000 clones in the sample, approximately 86% were seen once. The sample comprised peripheral blood. This chain uses TRBV4-1 with TRBJ1-3; a weak D match, TRBD1 (6 bases). This TCR was sampled from a human donor in a cohort sampled during active COVID-19. The CDR3 region has the DNA TGCGCCAGCAGCCTCCCGACAGGTATCAACTCTGGAAACACCATATATTTT. It codes for CASSLPTGINSGNTIYF.